This T cell receptor beta chain was captured in a study of regulatory T cells in long-lasting Graves disease. Study overall: Antithyroid drugs had been taken under 3 months by newly diagnosed Graves' patients. Study conclusions and caveats: More public clonotypes were shared by persistent patients (around 2,800) than by new patients (about 970). There were preferences for TRBV28, TRBJ1-2 and TRBJ2-5 in persistent disease.

Time point: newly diagnosed GD, antithyroid drugs for less than 3 months. PBMC-derived RNA was used for the TCR library. There are many counts of this clonotype. The antigen is not known. Germline V gives CDR1 DFQATT, CDR2 SNEGSKA (reference sequence). The V end lost 2 bases, the J end lost 6 bases, and 10 bases lay between the germline ends. The CDR3 spans 12 residues. Library construction for TCR beta used iRepertoire HTBI primers and Arm-PCR of CDR3 regions. TCRdb fed the multiplex PCR reads into MiXCR, producing one record per CDR3 protein. The data hold about 560,000 distinct CDR3 sequences, with about 16% observed a single time. This sample also appeared in a second study, on T cells in Graves' hyperthyroidism and ophthalmopathy. That publication notes: Exclusion criteria comprised uncontrolled infection, other autoimmune disease, pregnancy or lactation.

The sequences come from peripheral blood mononuclear cells (PBMCs), collected at new diagnosis, from a patient treated with antithyroid drugs. This rearrangement joins TRBV20-1 to TRBJ1-1; D is undetermined. The TCR originated in a man younger than 35 with Graves disease. DNA of the CDR3: TGCAGTGCTAGAAAGGGCGAACCTGAAGCTTTCTTT. Translating it yields CSARKGEPEAFF.